This entry lists 29 T cell receptor beta chains sequenced from one sample in a study of blood T cell repertoires in COVID-19. Some clones are missing from TCRdb's copy, which holds only in-frame ones; the method was immunoSEQ multiplex PCR. The profile covers about 39,000 clones, with approximately 91% appearing a single time and about 2.3% taken by the ten largest. The sample was peripheral blood. These receptors all come from a human donor in a cohort sampled during active COVID-19.

This chain uses TRBV29-1 with TRBJ2-1; the D is unclear. The CDR3 is 12 residues long. Germline CDR1 SQVTM, CDR2 ANQGSEA. V was clipped by 1 base and J by 8 bases, with 9 bases between them. The DNA of the CDR3 is TGCAGCGTTGAAGTCGTAGGAGATGAGCAGTTCTTC. Translated: CSVEVVGDEQFF.

The chain links TRBV27 to TRBJ2-7, with TRBD1 as a possible D gene (6 bases). The germline CDR1 and CDR2 sequences are MNHEY and SMNVEV (reference sequence). V lost 3 bases and J 4 bases, leaving 13 bases between the germline ends. This CDR3 is 14 amino acids long. As DNA, the CDR3 is TGTGCCAGCAGTTTGACAGGCTCTCGGTACGAGCAGTACTTC. Translating it yields CASSLTGSRYEQYF.

The V gene is TRBV2, the J gene TRBJ1-2; D gene unclear. The CDR3 is 15 amino acids. Deletions cut 1 base from V and 7 bases from J, with 16 bases between. The germline CDR1 and CDR2 sequences are SNHLY and FYNNEI. The CDR3 sequence is CASSEDGGSLGGYTF. In nucleotides, the CDR3 is TGTGCCAGCAGTGAAGACGGCGGGAGTCTAGGTGGCTACACCTTC.

The chain employs TRBV11-3 and TRBJ2-2; D is undetermined. The germline V gene encodes CDR1 SGHNT and CDR2 YENEEA. V lost 5 bases to trimming and J lost 0 bases, with 10 bases between them. This CDR3 spans 15 amino acids. The CDR3 loop reads CASSATAANTGELFF. DNA for the CDR3: TGTGCCAGCAGCGCTACAGCAGCGAACACCGGGGAGCTGTTTTTT.

This chain uses TRBV5-1 with TRBJ1-6, with unresolved D. Germline loops: CDR1 SGHRS, CDR2 YFSETQ. The CDR3 runs 15 residues. Trimming left V 0 bases short and J 1 base short, with 5 bases between. This CDR3 is CASSLGQSYNSPLHF. The CDR3 DNA reads TGCGCCAGCAGCTTGGGGCAGTCCTATAATTCACCCCTCCACTTT.

This clone is a singleton in its sample. This CDR3 is also generated by other DNA sequences in the sample. This sequence joins TRBV6-1 and TRBJ2-3, with D unresolved. Trimming left V 1 base short and J 3 bases short, with 11 bases between. CDR1 is MNHNS, CDR2 SASEGT, per germline. This CDR3 is 15 amino acids long. The CDR3: CASSEVGRVTDTQYF. The CDR3, as DNA: TGTGCCAGCAGTGAAGTAGGTCGGGTGACAGATACGCAGTATTTT.

The rearrangement uses TRBV19 and TRBJ2-1; 7 bases agree with TRBD1. Germline CDR1 is LNHDA and CDR2 is SQIVND (reference sequence). The CDR3 totals 12 residues. V lost 5 bases, J lost 8 bases, and 3 bases stayed unmatched. CDR3 protein: CASSRGGDEQFF. Here the CDR3 DNA reads TGTGCCAGTAGTCGAGGGGGCGATGAGCAGTTCTTC.

This clone was observed a few times. The chain is built from TRBV6-5 and TRBJ1-5; no reliable D call. The V end lost 11 bases, the J end lost 0 bases, and 14 bases lay between the germline ends. The CDR3 runs 14 residues. CDR1 and CDR2 (germline): MNHEY, SVGAGI. The CDR3 spells CAGGWSHSNQPQHF. In nucleotides, the CDR3 is TGTGCCGGCGGGTGGAGCCATAGCAATCAGCCCCAGCATTTT.

The chain has TRBV11-2 and TRBJ2-3, with D possibly being TRBD2 (5 bases). V was shortened by 8 bases and J by 3 bases, with 9 bases between the two germline ends. This CDR3 spans 12 amino acids. The germline V gene has CDR1 SGHAT and CDR2 FQNNGV. The CDR3 coding sequence is TGTGCCAGCGACCCGGGGACAGATACGCAGTATTTT. Translated, it gives CASDPGTDTQYF.

V is TRBV5-4 and J is TRBJ2-3; TRBD1 matches at 8 bases. Looked up from germline, CDR1 is SGHNT and CDR2 is YYREEE (reference sequence). The V segment lost 4 bases and the J segment 0 bases; nucleotides outside the gene matches: 7. This CDR3 comprises 16 residues. CDR3 DNA sequence: TGTGCCAGCAGCCCGGGTCGGACAGGGAGCACAGATACGCAGTATTTT. This translates into CASSPGRTGSTDTQYF. The full variable domain, its missing parts supplied by reference TRBV5-4 and TRBJ2-3, is ETGVTQSPTHLIKTRGQQVTLRCSSQSGHNTVSWYQQALGQGPQFIFQYYREEENGRGNFPPRFSGLQFPNYSSELNVNALELDDSALYLCASSPGRTGSTDTQYFGPGTRLTVL.

J is TRBJ1-5 and V is TRBV27; TRBD1 is a possible D gene (5 bases). Trimming stripped 4 bases from V and 7 bases from J, with 11 bases between. The CDR3 loop spans 13 amino acids. Germline-derived CDR1 and CDR2 are MNHEY and SMNVEV (reference sequence). This CDR3 reads CASSYVGGQPQHF. CDR3 sequence (DNA): TGTGCCAGCAGTTACGTGGGGGGGCAGCCCCAGCATTTT.

This clone showed up just once. V is TRBV7-9 and J is TRBJ1-2; TRBD1 aligns across 7 bases. This CDR3 spans 14 amino acids. The V segment lost 3 bases and the J segment 3 bases; nucleotides outside the gene matches: 4. Germline V lookup: CDR1 SEHNR, CDR2 FQNEAQ (reference sequence). The CDR3 DNA reads as TGTGCCAGCAGCTTTAACAGGGGAGACTATGGCTACACCTTC. Residues: CASSFNRGDYGYTF.

The gene calls are TRBV7-8 and TRBJ1-2; D gene unclear. Trimming took off 1 base at V and 4 bases at J, with 13 bases between the two ends. The CDR3 length is 15 residues. Germline V gene lookup returns CDR1 SGHVS and CDR2 FQNEAQ. CDR3 amino acids: CASSLGYLSPYGYTF. In DNA, the CDR3 is TGTGCCAGCAGCTTAGGATACTTGAGCCCCTATGGCTACACCTTC.

The chain couples TRBV13 to TRBJ1-4, with D tentatively TRBD1 (6 bases). Germline V lookup: CDR1 PRHDT, CDR2 FYEKMQ (reference sequence). V dropped 0 bases and J dropped 2 bases, with 10 bases sitting between them. The CDR3 runs to 16 residues. This CDR3 reads CASSLGGGPTNEKLFF. CDR3 coding DNA: TGTGCCAGCAGCTTAGGTGGGGGCCCTACTAATGAAAAACTGTTTTTT.

J is TRBJ1-6 and V is TRBV5-1; D remains unclear. CDR3 length equals 13 residues. Deletions cut 2 bases from V and 7 bases from J, with 7 bases between. Germline CDR1 and CDR2: SGHRS and YFSETQ. In nucleotides, the CDR3 is TGCGCCAGCAGCTTAACGGGGAATTCACCCCTCCACTTT. This sequence encodes CASSLTGNSPLHF.

This clone has just one count. CDR3 nucleotides: TGTGCCAGCAGATTACGGCCGGGACTAGCGGGGGGGGGCTCCTACAATGAGCAGTTCTTC. Encoded protein: CASRLRPGLAGGGSYNEQFF. The gene calls are TRBV27 and TRBJ2-1, with 16 bases fitting TRBD2. The CDR3 has 20 amino acids. Germline assignment: CDR1 MNHEY and CDR2 SMNVEV (reference sequence). The V gene end was trimmed by 6 bases and the J gene end by 0 bases; junction bases not matched to a gene: 11.

The J gene is TRBJ1-2, the V gene TRBV6-5, with D perhaps matching TRBD1 (5 bases). Trimming removed 6 bases from V and 4 bases from J, with 12 bases in between. This CDR3 spans 13 amino acids. Germline values: CDR1 MNHEY, CDR2 SVGAGI. In nucleotides, the CDR3 is TGTGCCAGCAGCGGGGGACCCGCCTATGGCTACACCTTC. Protein: CASSGGPAYGYTF.

The CDR3 nucleotides are TGTGCCAGCAGCCCCGAGGACAGGGGGAAAAACATTCAGTACTTC. This translates into CASSPEDRGKNIQYF. The chain couples TRBV5-6 to TRBJ2-4; 10 bases map to TRBD1. Per germline, CDR1 SGHDT and CDR2 YYEEEE. V shed 4 bases, J shed 4 bases, and the junction held 5 bases outside the gene matches. This CDR3 has 15 residues.

This chain joins TRBV12-2 and TRBJ2-1; TRBD2 reflects the table's D call only, with no check against the DNA. TRBV12-2 is a pseudogene. The CDR3 extends over 20 amino acids. Here the CDR3 reads CASRLPPYFSGGPSYNEQFF. The CDR3 DNA follows: TGTGCAAGTCGCTTACCGCCCTATTTTAGCGGGGGCCCCTCCTACAATGAGCAGTTCTTC.

The rearrangement links TRBV19 to TRBJ2-2, with a weak D call TRBD1 (6 bases). Per germline, CDR1 LNHDA and CDR2 SQIVND (reference sequence). V gave up 5 bases and J gave up 3 bases, with 19 bases separating them. CDR3 size: 17 residues. The CDR3 loop is CASSVQQGPLDTGELFF. The CDR3 DNA reads TGTGCCAGTAGTGTCCAACAGGGTCCGTTGGACACCGGGGAGCTGTTTTTT.

The V and J genes are TRBV5-1 and TRBJ2-6; weak D call: TRBD1 (6 bases). The CDR3 consists of 16 residues. V lost 4 bases, J lost 3 bases, and 14 bases lay in between. Germline CDR1 SGHRS, CDR2 YFSETQ. The CDR3 region has the DNA TGCGCCAGCAGCCGGGACATGCTAGGTGGGGCCAACGTCCTGACTTTC. Its protein is CASSRDMLGGANVLTF.

This chain links TRBV18 with TRBJ2-5; no clear D. Looked up from germline, CDR1 is KGHSH and CDR2 is LQKENI. V lost 6 bases and J lost 4, with 12 bases in between. This CDR3 is built from 13 residues. The CDR3 protein is CASSPVPGETQYF. CDR3 DNA sequence: TGTGCCAGCTCTCCAGTCCCGGGAGAGACCCAGTACTTC.

The CDR3 nucleotides are TGTGCCAGCAGCTTAGAAGGACAGGGCGGACGGACCGGGGAGCTGTTTTTT. It codes for CASSLEGQGGRTGELFF. The chain links TRBV11-2 to TRBJ2-2, with TRBD1 identical over 8 bases. The germline V gene has CDR1 SGHAT and CDR2 FQNNGV. The CDR3 sequence is 17 residues long. After removal of 0 bases from V and 5 bases from J, the junction contained 8 bases not matched to a gene. Complete variable domain (other parts from reference TRBV11-2 and TRBJ2-2): EAGVAQSPRYKIIEKRQSVAFWCNPISGHATLYWYQQILGQGPKLLIQFQNNGVVDDSQLPKDRFSAERLKGVDSTLKIQPAKLEDSAVYLCASSLEGQGGRTGELFFGEGSRLTVL.

A few counts support this clone. V gene TRBV5-6 combines with J gene TRBJ1-4; D unresolved. The V end lost 3 bases, the J end lost 6 bases, and 9 bases lay between the germline ends. The CDR3 length is 13 residues. Germline V gene sequence: CDR1 SGHDT, CDR2 YYEEEE. CDR3 amino acids: CASSSVGDEKLFF. CDR3 bases: TGTGCCAGCAGCTCGGTTGGAGATGAAAAACTGTTTTTT.

This clone was seen more than once but under ten times. The rearrangement links TRBV27 to TRBJ2-2, with 7 bases identical to TRBD2. Trimming removed 7 bases from V and 3 bases from J; junction bases left unmatched: 5. Germline lookup yields CDR1 MNHEY and CDR2 SMNVEV (reference sequence). There are 14 residues in the CDR3. CDR3 amino acids: CASNQRGDTGELFF. The CDR3 region has the DNA TGTGCCAGCAACCAGCGGGGAGACACCGGGGAGCTGTTTTTT.

V usage is TRBV12-3 or TRBV12-4 and J usage is TRBJ2-1; D is unclear. The CDR3 is made up of 12 amino acids. V gave up 4 bases and J gave up 6 bases, with 7 bases separating them. CDR3 amino acids: CASSYSRNEQFF. DNA for the CDR3: TGTGCCAGCAGTTATAGCCGCAATGAGCAGTTCTTC.

The J gene is TRBJ1-3, the V gene TRBV7-9, with 9 positions matching TRBD1. The CDR3 loop spans 17 amino acids. Losses at the gene ends were 4 bases for V and 2 bases for J; bases not matched to a gene: 9. Germline V gives CDR1 SEHNR, CDR2 FQNEAQ (reference sequence). The CDR3 reads CASSSLSDRGAGNTIYF. CDR3 bases: TGTGCCAGCAGCTCCCTCTCGGACAGGGGAGCTGGAAACACCATATATTTT.

This chain joins TRBV2 and TRBJ2-6; D might be TRBD2 (6 bases). Germline CDR1 reads SNHLY; CDR2 reads FYNNEI. The CDR3 runs 15 residues. The V end lost 7 bases, the J end lost 0 bases, and 10 bases lay between the germline ends. The CDR3 loop reads CASKEEGSGANVLTF. DNA of the CDR3: TGTGCCAGCAAGGAGGAGGGCTCTGGGGCCAACGTCCTGACTTTC.

This chain links TRBV5-6 with TRBJ2-7, with TRBD1 as a possible D gene (5 bases). V was clipped by 4 bases and J by 2 bases, with 10 bases between them. The CDR3 length is 13 residues. Germline CDR1 reads SGHDT; CDR2 reads YYEEEE. CDR3 in amino acids: CASSPQVTYEQYF. DNA of the CDR3: TGTGCCAGCAGCCCACAGGTGACCTACGAGCAGTACTTC. Looking up the rest from reference TRBV5-6 and TRBJ2-7 gives the full variable domain: DAGVTQSPTHLIKTRGQQVTLRCSPKSGHDTVSWYQQALGQGPQFIFQYYEEEERQRGNFPDRFSGHQFPNYSSELNVNALLLGDSALYLCASSPQVTYEQYFGPGTRLTVT.